This TCR beta chain derives from a study of cytomegalovirus exposure and HLA in healthy donors. Findings and caveats of the study: Among the most significant clusters, several appeared linked to common viral pathogens in a later analysis. In a later analysis, most CMV-associated TCR beta chains appeared HLA-restricted. In vitro, a few CMV-associated chains proved specific for CMV antigens.

60 Vbeta and 13 Jbeta primers were used in PCR. Only in-frame clones appear in the TCRdb table, and some are missing; sequencing was by immunoSEQ multiplex PCR. This sample carries 90,000 to 120,000 clones, approximately 79% of them seen once, and the ten largest clones take around 15%. This clone came up a few times. Its cognate antigen is unknown. This CDR3 has 14 amino acids. From germline, CDR1 is GTSNPN and CDR2 SVGIG (reference sequence). Trimming cost V 3 bases and J 6 bases, with 16 bases left between them. The receptor comes from a woman between 35 and 50 years old in good health and CMV-seropositive. V usage is TRBV30 and J usage is TRBJ2-3; perhaps TRBD1 as D (5 bases). Sample: PBMCs. CDR3 DNA: TGTGCCTGGAGCGCCTCAGGGTTTAGGGATACGCAGTATTTT. Residues: CAWSASGFRDTQYF.